The 19 T cell receptor beta chains reported below all come from one sample, sequenced in a study of CD8+ T cells in alopecia areata. cDNA serving as the sequencing template came from extracted, reverse transcribed RNA. The table came from immunoSEQ multiplex PCR; TCRdb's copy has only in-frame clones and leaves some out. The sample yields roughly 250,000 clones, under 80% seen once. The source was CD4+ T cells sorted from blood, collected at week 0. These receptors originate from a human donor with alopecia areata.

This rearrangement joins TRBV4-1 to TRBJ2-6, with 10 bases lining up with TRBD2. V was pared by 4 bases and J by 1 base, with 10 bases of the junction left unmatched. The germline gives CDR1 MGHRA, CDR2 YSYEKL. This CDR3 is built from 19 residues. CDR3 DNA sequence: TGCGCCAGCAGCCGAGTAGCGGGGGGAAAAGGGTCTGGGGCCAACGTCCTGACTTTC. Protein product: CASSRVAGGKGSGANVLTF.

The J gene is TRBJ2-5, the V gene TRBV14; no clear D. Germline values: CDR1 SGHDN, CDR2 FVKESK. With 5 bases removed from V and 4 bases from J, the gap between germline ends came to 5 bases. The CDR3 contains 11 residues. CDR3 DNA: TGTGCCAGCAGCTATTTAGAGACCCAGTACTTC. Translating it yields CASSYLETQYF.

This clone has only a few counts. The gene calls are TRBV9 and TRBJ1-1, with D possibly being TRBD1 (5 bases). This CDR3 is built from 13 residues. Germline loops: CDR1 SGDLS, CDR2 YYNGEE. Trimming removed 4 bases at V and 6 bases at J, with 13 bases between. The CDR3 region has the DNA TGTGCCAGCAGCCGGGACGGAACCGCTGAAGCTTTCTTT. Its protein product is CASSRDGTAEAFF. Full variable domain (rest looked up from reference TRBV9 and TRBJ1-1): DSGVTQTPKHLITATGQRVTLRCSPRSGDLSVYWYQQSLDQGLQFLIQYYNGEERAKGNILERFSAQQFPDLHSELNLSSLELGDSALYFCASSRDGTAEAFFGQGTRLTVV.

This chain connects TRBV5-1 to TRBJ2-5, with 7 bases fitting TRBD1. J gave up 5 bases and V 0 bases, and 7 bases lay outside the gene matches. Germline CDR1 SGHRS, CDR2 YFSETQ. CDR3 size: 15 residues. As DNA, the CDR3 is TGCGCCAGCAGCTTGGCGACAGGGCGAGGGGAGACCCAGTACTTC. This codes for CASSLATGRGETQYF. The variable domain in full, with the rest retrieved from reference TRBV5-1 and TRBJ2-5, is KAGVTQTPRYLIKTRGQQVTLSCSPISGHRSVSWYQQTPGQGLQFLFEYFSETQRNKGNFPGRFSGRQFSNSRSEMNVSTLELGDSALYLCASSLATGRGETQYFGPGTRLLVL.

Only one count was recorded for this clone. This chain connects TRBV19 to TRBJ2-1; TRBD1 is a possible D gene (6 bases). The V gene's germline CDR1 is LNHDA and CDR2 SQIVND (reference sequence). With 4 bases removed from V and 0 bases from J, the gap between germline ends came to 13 bases. The CDR3 is made up of 16 amino acids. CDR3 loop: CASSTWTAVSYNEQFF. DNA for the CDR3: TGTGCCAGTAGTACCTGGACAGCTGTCTCCTACAATGAGCAGTTCTTC.

The chain carries TRBV4-1 and TRBJ2-7; D not certain. The CDR3 runs 12 residues. Trimming stripped 0 bases from V and 2 bases from J, with 2 bases between. The V gene's germline CDR1 is MGHRA and CDR2 YSYEKL. The CDR3 coding sequence is TGCGCCAGCAGCCAAGACACCTACGAGCAGTACTTC. Residues: CASSQDTYEQYF.

The chain is built from TRBV29-1 and TRBJ1-2; 7 nucleotides match TRBD1. The CDR3 covers 14 residues. Trimming removed 6 bases from V and 2 bases from J; junction bases left unmatched: 9. Germline V gene lookup returns CDR1 SQVTM and CDR2 ANQGSEA. Written as DNA, the CDR3 is TGCAGCGTAGGAAAGGGGACAGAGAACTATGGCTACACCTTC. Encoded protein: CSVGKGTENYGYTF.

This chain links TRBV4-1 with TRBJ2-7; no definite D call. The CDR3 totals 13 residues. Trimming removed 4 bases at V and 7 bases at J, with 14 bases between. CDR1 and CDR2 from the germline V gene are MGHRA and YSYEKL. The CDR3 here is CASSRLGAEEQYF. In DNA, the CDR3 is TGCGCCAGCAGCCGACTGGGCGCGGAAGAGCAGTACTTC.

Only one count was recorded for this clone. The chain combines TRBV15 with TRBJ2-6, with D perhaps matching TRBD1 (6 bases). The V gene's germline CDR1 is LNHNV and CDR2 YYDKDF (reference sequence). This CDR3 is 15 amino acids long. V was pared by 8 bases and J by 0 bases, with 11 bases between. Here the CDR3 reads CATGTGTSGANVLTF. The CDR3 DNA follows: TGTGCCACCGGTACAGGGACCTCTGGGGCCAACGTCCTGACTTTC.

In the case of this clone: Distinct nucleotide sequences in the sample also encode this CDR3. This chain joins TRBV29-1 and TRBJ2-3; possibly TRBD1 for D (6 bases). Trimming shortened V by 4 bases and J by 1 base, and 9 bases separated the two germline ends. This CDR3 is 13 amino acids long. Germline V gene data show CDR1 as SQVTM and CDR2 as ANQGSEA. The CDR3 DNA follows: TGCAGCGTTGGGTCAGGGGGCACAGATACGCAGTATTTT. Residues: CSVGSGGTDTQYF.

In this sample, this clone turned up once. The V gene is TRBV23-1, the J gene TRBJ2-1, with 13 bases fitting TRBD2. Being an ORF, TRBV23-1 has a function that is uncertain. The CDR3 runs 15 residues. The V and J ends lost 6 bases and 7 bases, in that order; junction bases with no gene match: 6. The CDR3 region is CASRRGLAGVNEQFF. CDR3 in DNA: TGCGCCAGCAGACGTGGACTAGCGGGGGTTAATGAGCAGTTCTTC.

This chain links TRBV29-1 with TRBJ1-2; no reliable D call. The CDR3 runs 10 residues. Deletions cut 3 bases from V and 13 bases from J, with 12 bases between. Germline V CDR1 and CDR2: SQVTM, ANQGSEA. The CDR3 DNA reads as TGCAGCGTTGACGTGAACGGACTCACCTTC. The encoded protein is CSVDVNGLTF.

The sample holds a few counts of this clone. The chain links TRBV27 to TRBJ2-7, with TRBD2 matching over 9 bases. This CDR3 comprises 15 residues. V trimming: 5 bases; J trimming: 3 bases; junction bases outside the gene matches: 8. The V gene's germline CDR1 is MNHEY and CDR2 SMNVEV (reference sequence). CDR3: CASSLKRGALYEQYF. CDR3 DNA sequence: TGTGCCAGCAGTCTGAAGCGGGGGGCCCTCTACGAGCAGTACTTC.

The chain employs TRBV18 and TRBJ1-5; 9 bases map to TRBD1. The CDR3 is 14 amino acids. Germline assignment: CDR1 KGHSH and CDR2 LQKENI. V gave up 6 bases and J gave up 4 bases; unmatched junction bases: 4. CDR3: CASSGTGNNQPQHF. The CDR3 nucleotides read TGTGCCAGCTCCGGGACAGGGAATAATCAGCCCCAGCATTTT.

V usage is TRBV30 and J usage is TRBJ2-2; D not resolved. The CDR3 covers 12 residues. The V gene lost 4 bases and the J gene lost 3 bases, with 6 bases spanning the gap. The V gene's germline CDR1 is GTSNPN and CDR2 SVGIG (reference sequence). CDR3 DNA sequence: TGTGCCTGGAAGGGCCACACCGGGGAGCTGTTTTTT. Translating it yields CAWKGHTGELFF.

This clone has a single count. For the CDR3, the DNA is TGCAGCGTCACTACTAACTATGGCTACACCTTC. Encoded protein: CSVTTNYGYTF. V is TRBV29-1 and J is TRBJ1-2, with D unclear. Trimming cost V 6 bases and J 0 bases, with 5 bases left between them. The germline V gene has CDR1 SQVTM and CDR2 ANQGSEA. The CDR3 covers 11 residues.

The gene calls are TRBV30 and TRBJ2-7, with D possibly being TRBD2 (5 bases). Germline CDR1 reads GTSNPN; CDR2 reads SVGIG (reference sequence). CDR3 length: 13 residues. The CDR3 spells CAYRRVLTYEQYF. The CDR3, as DNA: TGTGCTTACCGGCGGGTCTTAACCTACGAGCAGTACTTC.

V gene TRBV7-8 combines with J gene TRBJ1-1; 8 bases match TRBD1. This CDR3 has 13 amino acids. From germline, CDR1 is SGHVS and CDR2 FQNEAQ. J lost 5 bases, V lost 5 bases, and 4 bases had no gene match. The CDR3 sequence is CASSTDRDTEAFF. DNA of the CDR3: TGTGCCAGCAGCACGGACAGGGATACTGAAGCTTTCTTT.

The rearrangement links TRBV7-2 to TRBJ2-2; tentatively, D is TRBD1 (6 bases). Germline CDR1 SGHTA, CDR2 FQGNSA. With 5 bases removed from V and 6 bases from J, the gap between germline ends came to 10 bases. CDR3 length equals 13 residues. CDR3 nucleotides: TGTGCCAGCAGCACTAACAGGGCCGGGGAGCTGTTTTTT. It is translated as CASSTNRAGELFF.